This entry lists 28 T cell receptor beta chains sequenced from one sample in a study of shared clonotypes between healthy human individuals. TCRdb's copy holds only in-frame clones and misses some; the assay was immunoSEQ multiplex PCR. The data contain 550,000 to 800,000 clones, less than 85% of them singletons. The sample was memory CD4+ T cells sorted from blood. Stated subset: CD45RA-negative fraction. The source of these receptors is a woman in her twenties or thirties in good health.

The genes are TRBV30 and TRBJ1-6; D not certain. This CDR3 is built from 12 residues. From germline, CDR1 is GTSNPN and CDR2 SVGIG (reference sequence). With 2 bases removed from V and 9 bases from J, the gap between germline ends came to 8 bases. The CDR3 is CAWSQNGSPLHF. The CDR3 DNA sequence: TGTGCCTGGAGTCAGAACGGTTCACCCCTCCACTTT.

V and J are TRBV19 and TRBJ1-1, with no clear D. The CDR3 runs 13 residues. V lost 3 bases, J lost 1 base, and 6 bases lay in between. CDR1 and CDR2 from the germline V gene are LNHDA and SQIVND (reference sequence). The CDR3 region has the DNA TGTGCCAGTAGTATTAAGGGGAACACTGAAGCTTTCTTT. Amino acid sequence: CASSIKGNTEAFF.

The sample holds one count of this clone. This chain connects TRBV27 to TRBJ2-3, with TRBD2 matching over 7 bases. The CDR3 runs to 15 residues. CDR1 is MNHEY and CDR2 is SMNVEV in the germline V gene (reference sequence). J lost 1 base, V lost 4 bases, and 5 bases had no gene match. The CDR3 sequence: CASSSRAGGTDTQYF. The CDR3 region has the DNA TGTGCCAGCAGTTCTCGGGCGGGGGGCACAGATACGCAGTATTTT.

This rearrangement joins TRBV7-2 to TRBJ1-5; 8 nucleotides match TRBD1. Germline CDR1 reads SGHTA; CDR2 reads FQGNSA. V lost 3 bases to trimming and J lost 11 bases; unmatched junction nucleotides: 0. The CDR3 runs to 11 residues. Written as DNA, the CDR3 is TGTGCCAGCAGCTTGACAGGGGCCCAGCATTTT. As protein: CASSLTGAQHF. The whole variable domain, remainder taken from reference TRBV7-2 and TRBJ1-5, is GAGVSQSPSNKVTEKGKDVELRCDPISGHTALYWYRQSLGQGLEFLIYFQGNSAPDKSGLPSDRFSAERTGGSVSTLTIQRTQQEDSAVYLCASSLTGAQHFGDGTRLSIL.

V gene TRBV6-1 combines with J gene TRBJ2-6; 8 bases map to TRBD1. The V segment lost 8 bases and the J segment 1 base; nucleotides outside the gene matches: 4. There are 15 residues in the CDR3. Germline lookup yields CDR1 MNHNS and CDR2 SASEGT. For the CDR3, the DNA is TGTGCCAGCCATGACAGGGGATCTGGGGCCAACGTCCTGACTTTC. Translating it yields CASHDRGSGANVLTF.

Points on this clone: Other DNA sequences in this specimen translate into the identical CDR3. The V call is TRBV28, the J call TRBJ1-4; possible D gene TRBD1, 5 bases. V was pared by 8 bases and J by 5 bases, with 15 bases between. The CDR3 spans 14 residues. The V gene's germline CDR1 is MDHEN and CDR2 SYDVKM. The CDR3 is CASSTGTENEKLFF. The CDR3 DNA reads TGTGCCAGCTCAACCGGGACGGAGAATGAAAAACTGTTTTTT.

The gene calls are TRBV19 and TRBJ2-1, with 9 bases fitting TRBD1. CDR3 size: 13 residues. V was clipped by 9 bases and J by 7 bases; unmatched bases: 7. CDR1 LNHDA and CDR2 SQIVND come from the germline V gene (reference sequence). The CDR3 sequence is CASRDRVHNEQFF. Here the CDR3 DNA reads TGTGCCAGCCGGGACAGGGTGCATAATGAGCAGTTCTTC.

The chain recombines TRBV11-2 with TRBJ2-5, with unresolved D. There are 15 residues in the CDR3. Between the trimmed V and J ends, which lost 8 bases and 1 base, there was a span of 17 bases. Germline CDR1 is SGHAT and CDR2 is FQNNGV. CDR3 region: CASARGHSVQETQYF. The CDR3 nucleotides are TGTGCCAGCGCTAGAGGTCACTCGGTCCAAGAGACCCAGTACTTC.

As to this clone: The same CDR3 also results from other DNA sequences found in this sample. The chain has TRBV2 and TRBJ2-7; D unresolved. Germline CDR1 SNHLY, CDR2 FYNNEI. This CDR3 contains 15 residues. Trimming took off 7 bases at V and 7 bases at J, with 23 bases between the two ends. CDR3 DNA sequence: TGTGCCAGCATTAGAGACCCGACACCCTTATTAGAGCAGTACTTC. This translates into CASIRDPTPLLEQYF.

The V call is TRBV5-5, the J call TRBJ2-2; D is uncertain. V was trimmed by 4 bases and J by 2 bases, leaving 12 bases between them. The germline CDR1 and CDR2 sequences are SGHKS and YYEKEE (reference sequence). This CDR3 comprises 15 residues. For the CDR3, the DNA is TGTGCCAGCAGCGTTGGATTGGTAAACACCGGGGAGCTGTTTTTT. Residues: CASSVGLVNTGELFF.

The chain couples TRBV23-1 to TRBJ1-3, with D tentatively TRBD1 (6 bases). TRBV23-1 is identified as an open reading frame with a role that is uncertain. V lost 4 bases and J lost 0, with 10 bases in between. The CDR3 is 15 amino acids. In nucleotides, the CDR3 is TGCGCCAGCAGTCGTCAGGGGAACTCTGGAAACACCATATATTTT. Translating gives CASSRQGNSGNTIYF.

Worth noting for this clone: Since a far larger clone is one base different, this is likely a read error. This rearrangement joins TRBV28 to TRBJ2-7; TRBD2 agrees at 12 bases. Germline lookup yields CDR1 MDHEN and CDR2 SYDVKM. The CDR3 is 15 residues long. V lost 6 bases to trimming and J lost 0 bases; unmatched junction nucleotides: 3. CDR3 DNA sequence: TGTGCCAGCAGGGAGACTAGCGGGAGCTCCTACGAGCAGTACTTC. Amino acids: CASRETSGSSYEQYF.

The chain employs TRBV6-6 and TRBJ2-7; D is possibly TRBD1 (5 bases). Trimming shortened V by 2 bases and J by 6 bases, and 11 bases separated the two germline ends. Germline CDR1 is MNHNY and CDR2 is SVGAGI (reference sequence). The CDR3 covers 13 residues. The CDR3 sequence is CASSYVGLGEQYF. CDR3 in DNA: TGTGCCAGCAGTTACGTGGGGCTGGGCGAGCAGTACTTC.

This clone was counted once. The chain links TRBV6-4 to TRBJ2-2, with TRBD1 as a possible D gene (6 bases). V gave up 3 bases and J gave up 4 bases, with 9 bases separating them. Germline V CDR1 and CDR2: MRHNA, SNTAGT. The CDR3 consists of 14 residues. For the CDR3, the DNA is TGTGCCAGCAGTGAGCAACAGGGCACCGGGGAGCTGTTTTTT. This encodes CASSEQQGTGELFF.

The chain links TRBV25-1 to TRBJ2-3; TRBD2 might be the D (6 bases). The V gene lost 4 bases and the J gene lost 1 base, with 18 bases spanning the gap. Germline V CDR1 and CDR2: MGHDK, SYGVNS. The CDR3 extends over 17 amino acids. For the CDR3, the DNA is TGTGCCAGCAGTGGGAGGGACTTTCCAACCGGCACAGATACGCAGTATTTT. Protein sequence: CASSGRDFPTGTDTQYF.

The chain has TRBV6-1 and TRBJ1-3, with 7 bases identical to TRBD1. The V segment lost 6 bases and the J segment 6 bases; nucleotides outside the gene matches: 8. The CDR3 length is 14 residues. Germline V gives CDR1 MNHNS, CDR2 SASEGT. CDR3: CASRAGGYENTIYF. CDR3 sequence (DNA): TGTGCCAGCAGGGCAGGGGGTTACGAAAACACCATATATTTT.

This chain uses TRBV4-1 with TRBJ1-1; D might be TRBD1 (5 bases). This CDR3 spans 15 amino acids. CDR1 is MGHRA and CDR2 is YSYEKL in the germline V gene. The V end was cut by 2 bases, the J end by 4 bases, with 14 bases between. The DNA for the CDR3 is TGCGCCAGCAGCCAAAGGGTTCGGGGCGGCACTGAAGCTTTCTTT. It is translated as CASSQRVRGGTEAFF.

The chain recombines TRBV2 with TRBJ2-7; 8 nucleotides line up with TRBD2. Per germline, CDR1 SNHLY and CDR2 FYNNEI. V shed 6 bases, J shed 3 bases, and the junction held 10 bases outside the gene matches. The CDR3 runs to 15 residues. CDR3 in DNA: TGTGCCAGCAGGGAAAACCGAGCGGGAGTCTACGAGCAGTACTTC. This gives the protein CASRENRAGVYEQYF.

This clone has a handful of counts. The chain joins TRBV12-5 to TRBJ1-5; TRBD1 aligns across 10 bases. The CDR3 is 19 amino acids. CDR1 is LGHNT and CDR2 is FRNRAP in the germline V gene. The V segment lost 0 bases and the J segment 0 bases; nucleotides outside the gene matches: 8. For the CDR3, the DNA is TGTGCTAGTGGTTTGGTACCGACAGGGGGCGACAATAGCAATCAGCCCCAGCATTTT. Residues: CASGLVPTGGDNSNQPQHF.

The chain has TRBV15 and TRBJ2-5; D perhaps matches TRBD2 (6 bases). This CDR3 has 13 amino acids. Germline-derived CDR1 and CDR2 are LNHNV and YYDKDF (reference sequence). Trimming cost V 4 bases and J 1 base, with 7 bases left between them. For the CDR3, the DNA is TGTGCCACCAGCAAGCGGGCCCAAGAGACCCAGTACTTC. Its translation: CATSKRAQETQYF.

The chain combines TRBV11-3 with TRBJ2-7, with 10 nucleotides matching TRBD2. This CDR3 is 15 amino acids long. CDR1 is SGHNT, CDR2 YENEEA, per germline. V gave up 9 bases and J gave up 7 bases; unmatched junction bases: 15. Here the CDR3 DNA reads TGTGCCAGAGCGCAGCTTACGGGACTAGCGAAAGAGCAGTACTTC. Its translation is CARAQLTGLAKEQYF. The whole variable domain, filled in from reference TRBV11-3 and TRBJ2-7, reads EAGVVQSPRYKIIEKKQPVAFWCNPISGHNTLYWYLQNLGQGPELLIRYENEEAVDDSQLPKDRFSAERLKGVDSTLKIQPAELGDSAVYLCARAQLTGLAKEQYFGPGTRLTVT.

This clone was seen a handful of times. The chain uses TRBV15 and TRBJ1-1; D is perhaps TRBD1 (5 bases). V was pared by 0 bases and J by 4 bases, with 15 bases between. The germline CDR1 and CDR2 sequences are LNHNV and YYDKDF (reference sequence). CDR3 length equals 16 residues. CDR3 residues: CATSREKGRAGTEAFF. CDR3 DNA sequence: TGTGCCACCAGCAGAGAAAAGGGGCGGGCGGGCACTGAAGCTTTCTTT.

The chain employs TRBV13 and TRBJ2-1, with D possibly TRBD1 on 7 matching bases. Trimming stripped 5 bases from V and 15 bases from J, with 14 bases between. The CDR3 covers 11 residues. CDR1 is PRHDT, CDR2 FYEKMQ, per germline (reference sequence). The CDR3 is CASSPRGEVFF. The CDR3 DNA sequence: TGTGCCAGCAGCCCCAGGGGGGAAGTGTTCTTC.

The chain has TRBV5-1 and TRBJ2-7; D not resolved. V was cut by 0 bases and J by 3 bases, with 7 bases left in between. The germline CDR1 and CDR2 sequences are SGHRS and YFSETQ. The CDR3 spans 13 residues. CDR3 protein: CASSLGRFYEQYF. CDR3 bases: TGCGCCAGCAGCTTGGGCAGGTTCTACGAGCAGTACTTC.

The genes are TRBV28 and TRBJ2-7; 9 nucleotides align to TRBD2. This CDR3 is 16 amino acids long. Germline CDR1 reads MDHEN; CDR2 reads SYDVKM. V lost 7 bases to trimming and J lost 4 bases; unmatched junction nucleotides: 14. The DNA for the CDR3 is TGTGCCAGCACGGCTAGCGGGAAAGTGGTGGGGTACGAGCAGTACTTC. Encoded protein: CASTASGKVVGYEQYF.

The chain employs TRBV7-2 and TRBJ1-4, with TRBD1 matching 9 bases. The CDR3 length is 16 residues. Germline lookup yields CDR1 SGHTA and CDR2 FQGNSA. V shed 2 bases and J 0 bases; nucleotides not matched to a gene: 1. CDR3 coding DNA: TGTGCCAGCAGCTTAAGACAGGGGGCAACTAATGAAAAACTGTTTTTT. It specifies CASSLRQGATNEKLFF. The whole variable domain, remainder taken from reference TRBV7-2 and TRBJ1-4, is GAGVSQSPSNKVTEKGKDVELRCDPISGHTALYWYRQSLGQGLEFLIYFQGNSAPDKSGLPSDRFSAERTGGSVSTLTIQRTQQEDSAVYLCASSLRQGATNEKLFFGSGTQLSVL.

V gene TRBV7-8 combines with J gene TRBJ2-7, with D perhaps matching TRBD1 (5 bases). CDR3 length: 14 amino acids. V lost 0 bases and J lost 1, with 7 bases in between. Germline loops: CDR1 SGHVS, CDR2 FQNEAQ. The CDR3 coding sequence is TGTGCCAGCAGCTTAGCGGGGCAGTCCTACGAGCAGTACTTC. Encoded protein: CASSLAGQSYEQYF.

The rearrangement links TRBV6-5 to TRBJ2-1, with TRBD1 matching over 8 bases. Germline CDR1 reads MNHEY; CDR2 reads SVGAGI. V gave up 6 bases and J gave up 7 bases; unmatched junction bases: 8. The CDR3 has 14 amino acids. CDR3 sequence (DNA): TGTGCCAGCAGAATGGGACGACAGGGGAATGAGCAGTTCTTC. It translates to CASRMGRQGNEQFF.